This T cell receptor beta chain was sequenced for a study of blood T cell repertoires in COVID-19. Method: immunoSEQ multiplex PCR; TCRdb's copy keeps in-frame clones and lacks some. Seen here are 380,000 or so clones, approximately 87% observed once, and the top ten hold over 0.9%. Participants spanned ages about 18 to 90 years and resided in over 20 US areas. This CDR3 has 14 amino acids. This chain uses TRBV21-1 with TRBJ2-7; TRBD1 is the table's D call, not checked against the DNA. TRBV21-1 is a pseudogene segment. Sequencing used PBMCs or T cells enriched from blood (not recorded which). The sequence came from a woman in her thirties with acute COVID-19. CDR3 nucleotide sequence: TGTGCCAGCATCGGTACGGGACAGAACTACGAGCAGTACTTC. This translates into CASIGTGQNYEQYF.